This T cell receptor beta chain stems from a study of cytomegalovirus exposure and HLA in healthy donors. Turning to the study itself: One earlier analysis, a look at 180 million or so T cells, found approximately 120 million unique TCR beta sequences.

The V and J ends lost 4 bases and 4 bases respectively, with 20 bases between them. Germline loops: CDR1 SGDLS, CDR2 YYNGEE. This CDR3 comprises 16 residues. This clone occurred a few times. The PCR ran on 60 Vbeta and 13 Jbeta primers. The data were produced by immunoSEQ multiplex PCR, yet TCRdb's version contains in-frame clones alone and is incomplete. This sample has over 150,000 clones, with more than 80% found just once. The rearrangement joins TRBV9 to TRBJ1-2, with D maybe TRBD1 (6 bases). This TCR came from a woman aged 45 to 65 in good health and CMV-seronegative. Sequenced: PBMCs. The CDR3 region is CASSLQDSLQPYGYTF. CDR3 in DNA: TGTGCCAGCAGCCTCCAGGACAGCCTCCAACCCTATGGCTACACCTTC.